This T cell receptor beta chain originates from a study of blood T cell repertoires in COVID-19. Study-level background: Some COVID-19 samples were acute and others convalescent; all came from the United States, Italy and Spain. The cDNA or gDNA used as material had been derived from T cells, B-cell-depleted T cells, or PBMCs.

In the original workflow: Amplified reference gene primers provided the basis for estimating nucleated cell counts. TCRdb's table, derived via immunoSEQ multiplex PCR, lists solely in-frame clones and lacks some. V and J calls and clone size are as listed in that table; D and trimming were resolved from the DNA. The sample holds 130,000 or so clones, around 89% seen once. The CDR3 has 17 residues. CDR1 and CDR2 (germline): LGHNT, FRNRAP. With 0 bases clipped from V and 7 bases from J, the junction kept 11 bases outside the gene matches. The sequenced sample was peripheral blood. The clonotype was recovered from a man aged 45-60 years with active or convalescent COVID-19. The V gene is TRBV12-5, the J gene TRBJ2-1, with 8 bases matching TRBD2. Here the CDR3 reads CASGLVNGRDLRNEQFF. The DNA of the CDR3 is TGTGCTAGTGGTTTGGTAAACGGGAGGGACCTCAGGAATGAGCAGTTCTTC.